These 21 T cell receptor beta chains share one sample of origin, sequenced in a study of metastatic and nonmetastatic thyroid tumors. TCRdb re-analyzed the PCR reads using MiXCR. The table lists about 25,000 clones, 20% of them singletons. Among the patients, none had received any treatment before thyroid surgery. The specimen sequenced was adjacent normal tissue. Receptors were obtained from a female donor with papillary thyroid cancer or a benign thyroid nodule (not recorded which). Some clones in this sample may be carry-over from other donors' samples.

This rearrangement joins TRBV6-1 to TRBJ2-2; D might be TRBD1 (5 bases). The CDR3 is 16 residues long. Germline loops: CDR1 MNHNS, CDR2 SASEGT. The V end was cut by 5 bases, the J end by 5 bases, with 18 bases between. The CDR3 bases are TGTGCCAGCAGTACCTGGACATGGGATGGGACCGGGGAGCTGTTTTTT. Translating it yields CASSTWTWDGTGELFF.

This clone was seen a few times. The V gene is TRBV6-6, the J gene TRBJ1-3; D unclear. In germline, CDR1 is MNHNY, CDR2 SVGAGI (reference sequence). There are 12 residues in the CDR3. Between the trimmed V and J ends, which lost 2 bases and 7 bases, there was a span of 6 bases. For the CDR3, the DNA is TGTGCCAGCAGTTACATCGGGAACACCATATATTTT. Its translation is CASSYIGNTIYF.

This clone was counted at least ten times. The CDR3 sequence is CATTGRYGTSGQETQYF. DNA of the CDR3: TGTGCCACCACGGGAAGGTACGGAACTTCAGGCCAAGAGACCCAGTACTTC. The J gene is TRBJ2-5, the V gene TRBV5-3, with TRBD2 as a possible D gene (5 bases). TRBV5-3 is filed as an ORF, its function uncertain. Trimming left V 9 bases short and J 1 base short, with 25 bases between. The CDR3 extends over 17 amino acids.

This chain uses TRBV6-1 with TRBJ1-1; a weak D match, TRBD1 (5 bases). CDR3 length: 13 residues. Trimming cost V 5 bases and J 4 bases, with 11 bases left between them. CDR1 and CDR2 (germline): MNHNS, SASEGT. The CDR3 here is CASSHDSRTEAFF. The CDR3 DNA is TGTGCCAGCAGTCATGACAGTCGCACTGAAGCTTTCTTT.

This clone appeared a few times. The chain combines TRBV12-3 or TRBV12-4 with TRBJ2-1; TRBD2 matches 12 bases. This CDR3 is 12 amino acids long. The ends lost 8 bases at V and 11 bases at J; junction bases unmatched: 4. Here the CDR3 DNA reads TGTGCCAGCGTACTAGCGGGAGGAAAGCAGTTCTTC. This codes for CASVLAGGKQFF.

This clone appeared a few times. The V and J genes are TRBV6-1 and TRBJ2-1, with D unclear. Per the germline V gene, CDR1 is MNHNS and CDR2 is SASEGT. This CDR3 is built from 12 residues. Trimming removed 9 bases from V and 9 bases from J, with 15 bases in between. CDR3 sequence (DNA): TGTGCCAGTAGCCTAAGTTTCGTTGAGCAGTTCTTC. Its protein product is CASSLSFVEQFF.

At least ten counts were recorded for this clone. The chain employs TRBV2 and TRBJ1-1; 7 bases map to TRBD1. CDR3 length: 14 residues. Per germline, CDR1 SNHLY and CDR2 FYNNEI. After removal of 7 bases from V and 5 bases from J, the junction contained 10 bases not matched to a gene. As DNA, the CDR3 is TGTGCCAGCAACCTCCAACAGGGGCGGACTGAAGCTTTCTTT. Translated, it gives CASNLQQGRTEAFF.

Judged by abundance, this clone is medium-sized. The chain uses TRBV6-1 and TRBJ2-7; 8 positions match TRBD2. Germline values: CDR1 MNHNS, CDR2 SASEGT. CDR3 length: 12 residues. V trimming: 7 bases; J trimming: 4 bases; junction bases outside the gene matches: 3. The CDR3 DNA reads as TGTGCCAGCACCAGCGGGAGTTACGAGCAGTACTTC. Protein sequence: CASTSGSYEQYF.

This clone was observed a handful of times. This chain uses TRBV5-4 with TRBJ2-1; 13 bases line up with TRBD2. Germline V gene lookup returns CDR1 SGHNT and CDR2 YYREEE (reference sequence). The CDR3 covers 19 residues. Losses at the gene ends were 0 bases for V and 9 bases for J; bases not matched to a gene: 15. The DNA of the CDR3 is TGTGCCAGCAGCTTGGCCCCCCCCTTACTAGCGGGAGGGCCATGTGAGCAGTTCTTC. This encodes CASSLAPPLLAGGPCEQFF.

Concerning this clone itself: A clone one base away is much larger, so this may be a read error. The V call is TRBV20-1, the J call TRBJ2-3, with D perhaps matching TRBD1 or TRBD2 (5 bases each). The CDR3 totals 16 residues. The germline V gene encodes CDR1 DFQATT and CDR2 SNEGSKA (reference sequence). The CDR3 DNA sequence: TGCAGTGCTAGAGACCCCCGGGGCGGGTACACAGATACGCAGTGTTTT. Translated: CSARDPRGGYTDTQCF.

This clone came up a few times. One end of the junction fails to match germline, which may point to a read error. The gene calls are TRBV15 and TRBJ2-5; D is undetermined. CDR1 is LNHNV and CDR2 is YYDKDF in the germline V gene (reference sequence). CDR3 length: 15 residues. The DNA of the CDR3 is TGTGCCACCAGAAGAGATCTGAACCTTCAAGAGACCCAGTACTTC. Amino acid sequence: CATRRDLNLQETQYF.

Ten or more counts support this clone. The rearrangement joins TRBV7-2 to TRBJ2-5; D might be TRBD1 (5 bases). V shed 5 bases and J shed 5 bases, with 12 bases lying between them. From germline, CDR1 is SGHTA and CDR2 FQGNSA. The CDR3 totals 13 residues. The CDR3, as DNA: TGTGCCAGCAGCAGGGGTGTGGGTGAGACCCAGTACTTC. Protein: CASSRGVGETQYF.

CDR3: CASKWAGGPSSGNTIYF. In DNA form, the CDR3 reads TGTGCCAGCAAGTGGGCAGGAGGCCCCAGCTCTGGAAACACCATATATTTT. The chain employs TRBV6-1 and TRBJ1-3; no clear D gene. V was trimmed by 7 bases and J by 0 bases, leaving 19 bases between them. This CDR3 contains 17 residues. Per germline, CDR1 MNHNS and CDR2 SASEGT.

This clone was seen at least ten times. The V call is TRBV10-1, the J call TRBJ1-1; D is uncertain. Trimming shortened V by 7 bases and J by 3 bases, and 12 bases separated the two germline ends. Germline CDR1 reads WNHNN; CDR2 reads SYGVQD (reference sequence). This CDR3 is built from 13 residues. For the CDR3, the DNA is TGCGCCAGCAAAAACGACGGTTACACTGAAGCTTTCTTT. It is translated as CASKNDGYTEAFF.

Comments on this clone: This may arise from a read error, as a much more abundant clone is one base away. The rearrangement links TRBV19 to TRBJ1-5; unclear D gene. Germline CDR1 reads LNHDA; CDR2 reads SQIVND (reference sequence). The CDR3 is 14 residues long. CDR3 sequence (DNA): TGTGCCAGTAGTGCCCTGGGGAGCAATCAGGCCCAGCATTTT. Translated: CASSALGSNQAQHF.

This clone is labeled medium-sized. The chain carries TRBV12-3 or TRBV12-4 and TRBJ2-7; D perhaps matches TRBD1 (5 bases). The CDR3 is 13 amino acids. The V end lost 3 bases, the J end lost 3 bases, and 9 bases lay between the germline ends. The CDR3 region is CASSLGHNYEQYF. As DNA, the CDR3 is TGTGCCAGCAGTTTGGGGCATAACTACGAGCAGTACTTC.

This clone is termed medium-sized. The CDR3 is CASSLGIGYEQYF. CDR3 sequence (DNA): TGTGCCAGCAGTTTAGGTATTGGCTACGAGCAGTACTTC. The V and J genes are TRBV27 and TRBJ2-7; the D is unclear. CDR1 is MNHEY and CDR2 is SMNVEV in the germline V gene (reference sequence). The V end was cut by 2 bases, the J end by 3 bases, with 8 bases between. This CDR3 has 13 amino acids.

This clone showed up many times. V usage is TRBV28 and J usage is TRBJ1-2, with TRBD1 as a possible D gene (5 bases). This CDR3 spans 15 amino acids. Germline values: CDR1 MDHEN, CDR2 SYDVKM. V lost 5 bases and J lost 0, with 13 bases in between. DNA for the CDR3: TGTGCCAGCAGTAGGATAAGACAGTCTAACTATGGCTACACCTTC. Encoded protein: CASSRIRQSNYGYTF.

Of note for this clone: Since a much larger clone is just one base distant, this may be a read error. The chain has TRBV15 and TRBJ1-4; D is possibly TRBD1 (5 bases). V shed 8 bases and J shed 5 bases, with 9 bases lying between them. This CDR3 region has 12 residues. Germline CDR1 reads LNHNV; CDR2 reads YYDKDF (reference sequence). CDR3 in DNA: TGTGCCACCCAACAGGTGAATGAAAAACTGTTTTTT. It yields the protein CATQQVNEKLFF.

This clone was counted many times. The chain has TRBV19 and TRBJ2-6, with D maybe TRBD1 (5 bases). This CDR3 is built from 17 residues. Deletions cut 4 bases from V and 0 bases from J, with 13 bases between. The germline V gene encodes CDR1 LNHDA and CDR2 SQIVND (reference sequence). The CDR3 protein is CASSRFRVISGANVLTF. In DNA, the CDR3 is TGTGCCAGTAGTAGATTCAGGGTTATCTCTGGGGCCAACGTCCTGACTTTC. Based on the CDR3 plus reference TRBV19 and TRBJ2-6, the full variable domain is DGGITQSPKYLFRKEGQNVTLSCEQNLNHDAMYWYRQDPGQGLRLIYYSQIVNDFQKGDIAEGYSVSREKKESFPLTVTSAQKNPTAFYLCASSRFRVISGANVLTFGAGSRLTVL.

This clone is labeled as medium-sized (0.01 to 0.1%). The rearrangement joins TRBV6-2 or TRBV6-3 to TRBJ2-1; D uncertain. The CDR3 contains 11 residues. Germline V gene lookup returns CDR1 MNHEY and CDR2 SVGEGT. Trimming cost V 5 bases and J 7 bases, with 6 bases left between them. This CDR3 is CASSVGNEQFF. The CDR3 coding sequence is TGTGCCAGCAGTGTAGGGAATGAGCAGTTCTTC.